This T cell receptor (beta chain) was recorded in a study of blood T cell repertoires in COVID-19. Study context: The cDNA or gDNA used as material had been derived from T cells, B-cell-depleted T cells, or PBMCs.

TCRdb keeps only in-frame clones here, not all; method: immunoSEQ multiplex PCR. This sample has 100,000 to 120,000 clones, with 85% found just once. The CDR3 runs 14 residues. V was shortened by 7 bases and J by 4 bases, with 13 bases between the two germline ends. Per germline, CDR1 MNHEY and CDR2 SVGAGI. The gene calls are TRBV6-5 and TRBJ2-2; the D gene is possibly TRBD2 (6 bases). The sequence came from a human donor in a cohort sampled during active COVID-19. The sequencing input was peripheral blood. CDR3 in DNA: TGTGCCAGCATTTATTGGGGGGTCACCGGGGAGCTGTTTTTT. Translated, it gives CASIYWGVTGELFF.